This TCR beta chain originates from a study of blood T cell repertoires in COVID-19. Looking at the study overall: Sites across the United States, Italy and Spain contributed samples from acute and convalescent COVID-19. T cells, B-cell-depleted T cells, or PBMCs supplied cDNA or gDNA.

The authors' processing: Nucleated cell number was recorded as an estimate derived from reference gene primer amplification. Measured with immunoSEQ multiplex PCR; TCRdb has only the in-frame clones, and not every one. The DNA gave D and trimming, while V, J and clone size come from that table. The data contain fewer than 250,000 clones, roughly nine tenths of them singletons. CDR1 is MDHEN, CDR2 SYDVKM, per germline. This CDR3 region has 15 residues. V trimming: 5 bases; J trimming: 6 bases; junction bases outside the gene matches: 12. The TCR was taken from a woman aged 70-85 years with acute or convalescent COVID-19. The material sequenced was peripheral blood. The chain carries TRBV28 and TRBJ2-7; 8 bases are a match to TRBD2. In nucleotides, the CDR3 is TGTGCCAGCAGTGGATGGCGGGAGGTACCTCGCGAGCAGTACTTC. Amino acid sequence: CASSGWREVPREQYF.